This T cell receptor (beta chain) was documented in a study of regulatory T cells in long-lasting Graves disease. In germline, CDR1 is SEHNR, CDR2 FQNEAQ (reference sequence). This CDR3 contains 13 residues. The V gene lost 5 bases and the J gene lost 0 bases, with 7 bases spanning the gap. The authors built TCR beta libraries using iRepertoire HTBI primers and Arm-PCR of CDR3 regions. TCRdb passed the multiplex PCR reads through MiXCR, listing each CDR3 protein once. The sample consists of roughly 400,000 distinct CDR3 sequences, around 16% of them appearing once. This clonotype was recorded many times. Its specificity is unknown. Time point denoted: newly diagnosed GD, antithyroid drugs for less than 3 months. RNA isolated from PBMCs was used to make the TCR library. An endocrinology department located in Xi'an, China, was where the patients came from. Notes on the study in general: New patients shared about 910 public clonotypes, and persistent patients shared more, with 2,741.

The sample also formed part of further work on T cells in Graves' hyperthyroidism and ophthalmopathy.

Sequenced here: peripheral blood mononuclear cells (PBMCs), sampled at new diagnosis, from a patient treated with antithyroid drugs. This TCR was sampled from a middle-aged woman with Graves disease. The chain links TRBV7-9 to TRBJ1-1; D is uncertain. In DNA, the CDR3 is TGTGCCAGCAGCGAGACTATGAACACTGAAGCTTTCTTT. Amino acid sequence: CASSETMNTEAFF. Full variable domain (missing parts from reference TRBV7-9 and TRBJ1-1): DTGVSQNPRHKITKRGQNVTFRCDPISEHNRLYWYRQTLGQGPEFLTYFQNEAQLEKSRLLSDRFSAERPKGSFSTLEIQRTEQGDSAMYLCASSETMNTEAFFGQGTRLTVV.